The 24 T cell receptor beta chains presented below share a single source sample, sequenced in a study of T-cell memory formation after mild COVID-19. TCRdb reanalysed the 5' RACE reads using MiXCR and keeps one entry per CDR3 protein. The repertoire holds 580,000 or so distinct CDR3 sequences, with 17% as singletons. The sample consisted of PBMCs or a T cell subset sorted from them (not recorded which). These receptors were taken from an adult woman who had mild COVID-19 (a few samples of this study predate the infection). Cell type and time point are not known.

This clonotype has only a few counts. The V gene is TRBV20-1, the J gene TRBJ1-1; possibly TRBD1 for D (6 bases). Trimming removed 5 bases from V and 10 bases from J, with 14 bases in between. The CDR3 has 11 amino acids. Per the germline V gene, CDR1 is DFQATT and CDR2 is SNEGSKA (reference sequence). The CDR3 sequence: CSAVWGGGAFF. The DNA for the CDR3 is TGCAGTGCTGTCTGGGGAGGGGGAGCTTTCTTT.

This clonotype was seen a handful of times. The CDR3 protein is CASSQEGRGTYNEQFF. Written as DNA, the CDR3 is TGCGCCAGCAGCCAAGAAGGTCGGGGTACCTACAATGAGCAGTTCTTC. This rearrangement joins TRBV4-1 to TRBJ2-1; a possible D gene is TRBD2 (5 bases). V was pared by 0 bases and J by 2 bases, with 11 bases between. The V gene's germline CDR1 is MGHRA and CDR2 YSYEKL. The CDR3 is 16 residues long.

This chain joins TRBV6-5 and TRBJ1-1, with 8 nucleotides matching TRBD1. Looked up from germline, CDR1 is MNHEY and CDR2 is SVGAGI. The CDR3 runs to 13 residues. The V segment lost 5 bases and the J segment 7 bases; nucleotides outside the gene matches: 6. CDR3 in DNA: TGTGCCAGCAGTCAAACTACAGGGGGTGAAGCTTTCTTT. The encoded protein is CASSQTTGGEAFF.

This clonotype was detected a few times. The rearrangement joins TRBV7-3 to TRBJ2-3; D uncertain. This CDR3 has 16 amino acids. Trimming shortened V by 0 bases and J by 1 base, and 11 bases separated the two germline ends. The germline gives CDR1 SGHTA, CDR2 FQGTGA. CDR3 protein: CASSLTGNLGTDTQYF. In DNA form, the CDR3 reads TGTGCCAGCAGCTTAACTGGAAACCTAGGCACAGATACGCAGTATTTT.

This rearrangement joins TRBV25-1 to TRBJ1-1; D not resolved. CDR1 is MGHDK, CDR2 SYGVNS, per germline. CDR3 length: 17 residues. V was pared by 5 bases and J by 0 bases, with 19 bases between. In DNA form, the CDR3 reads TGTGCCAGCAGTTCCTATCGGGGAGGAATAATGAACACTGAAGCTTTCTTT. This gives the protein CASSSYRGGIMNTEAFF. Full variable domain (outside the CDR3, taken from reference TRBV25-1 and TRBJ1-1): EADIYQTPRYLVIGTGKKITLECSQTMGHDKMYWYQQDPGMELHLIHYSYGVNSTEKGDLSSESTVSRIRTEHFPLTLESARPSHTSQYLCASSSYRGGIMNTEAFFGQGTRLTVV.

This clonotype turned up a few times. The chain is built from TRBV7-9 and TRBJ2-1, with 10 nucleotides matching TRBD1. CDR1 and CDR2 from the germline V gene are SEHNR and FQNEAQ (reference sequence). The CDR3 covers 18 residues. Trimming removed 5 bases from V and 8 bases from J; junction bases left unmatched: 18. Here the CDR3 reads CASSRPKEDRGGLDEQFF. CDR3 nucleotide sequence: TGTGCCAGCAGCCGACCAAAGGAGGACAGGGGGGGTTTAGATGAGCAGTTCTTC.

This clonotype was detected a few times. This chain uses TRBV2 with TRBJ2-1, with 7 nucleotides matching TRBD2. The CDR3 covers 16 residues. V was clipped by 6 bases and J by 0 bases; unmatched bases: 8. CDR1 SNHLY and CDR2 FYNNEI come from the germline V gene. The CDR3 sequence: CASRVSRDYSYNEQFF. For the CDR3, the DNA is TGTGCCAGCAGAGTAAGCCGGGACTACTCCTACAATGAGCAGTTCTTC.

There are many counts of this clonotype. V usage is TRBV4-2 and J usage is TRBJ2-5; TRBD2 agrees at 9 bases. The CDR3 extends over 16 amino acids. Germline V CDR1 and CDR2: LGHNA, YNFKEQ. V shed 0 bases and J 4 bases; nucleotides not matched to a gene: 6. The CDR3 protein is CASSQEAGGPPETQYF. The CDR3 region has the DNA TGTGCCAGCAGCCAAGAGGCGGGAGGGCCCCCAGAGACCCAGTACTTC.

The CDR3 region is CSVEVFGTNFYEQYF. The CDR3 DNA sequence: TGCAGCGTTGAAGTTTTCGGGACGAATTTCTACGAGCAGTACTTC. The chain combines TRBV29-1 with TRBJ2-7; D is perhaps TRBD1 or TRBD2 (5 bases each). Trimming left V 1 base short and J 3 bases short, with 16 bases between. Germline CDR1 and CDR2: SQVTM and ANQGSEA. CDR3 size: 15 residues.

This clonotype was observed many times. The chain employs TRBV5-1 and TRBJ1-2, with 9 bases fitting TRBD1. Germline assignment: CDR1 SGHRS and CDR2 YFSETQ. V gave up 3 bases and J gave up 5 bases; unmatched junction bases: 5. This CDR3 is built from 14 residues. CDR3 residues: CASSSEGTGYGYTF. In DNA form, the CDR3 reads TGCGCCAGCAGCTCGGAGGGGACAGGGTATGGCTACACCTTC.

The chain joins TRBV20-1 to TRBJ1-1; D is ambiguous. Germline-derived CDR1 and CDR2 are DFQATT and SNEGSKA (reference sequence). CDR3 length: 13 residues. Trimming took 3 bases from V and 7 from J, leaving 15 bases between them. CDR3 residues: CSARSRLSGEAFF. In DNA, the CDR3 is TGCAGTGCTAGGTCGAGATTGTCGGGTGAAGCTTTCTTT.

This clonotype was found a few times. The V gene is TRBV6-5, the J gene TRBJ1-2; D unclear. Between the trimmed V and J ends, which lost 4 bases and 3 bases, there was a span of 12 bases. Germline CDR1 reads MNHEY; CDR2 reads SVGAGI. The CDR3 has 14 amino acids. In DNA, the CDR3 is TGTGCCAGCAGTTCGTACCTGGATCACTATGGCTACACCTTC. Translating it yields CASSSYLDHYGYTF.

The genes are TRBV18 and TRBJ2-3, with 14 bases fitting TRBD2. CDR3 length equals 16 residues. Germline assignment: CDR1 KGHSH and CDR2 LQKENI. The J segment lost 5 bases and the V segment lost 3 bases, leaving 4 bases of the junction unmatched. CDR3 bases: TGTGCCAGCTCACCTCCCGGGACTAGCGGGGGAGATACGCAGTATTTT. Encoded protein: CASSPPGTSGGDTQYF.

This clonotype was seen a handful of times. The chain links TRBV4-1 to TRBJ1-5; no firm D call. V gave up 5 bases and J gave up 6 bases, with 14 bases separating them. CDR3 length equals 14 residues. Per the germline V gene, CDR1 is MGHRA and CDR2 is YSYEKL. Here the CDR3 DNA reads TGCGCCAGCAGCGCAAGGTCCGAAGTTCAGCCCCAGCATTTT. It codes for CASSARSEVQPQHF.

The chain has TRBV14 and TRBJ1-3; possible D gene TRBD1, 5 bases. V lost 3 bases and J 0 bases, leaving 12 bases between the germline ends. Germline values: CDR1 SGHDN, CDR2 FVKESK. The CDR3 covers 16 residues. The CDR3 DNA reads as TGTGCCAGCAGCCATATGGGACGCGGCTCTGGAAACACCATATATTTT. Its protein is CASSHMGRGSGNTIYF.

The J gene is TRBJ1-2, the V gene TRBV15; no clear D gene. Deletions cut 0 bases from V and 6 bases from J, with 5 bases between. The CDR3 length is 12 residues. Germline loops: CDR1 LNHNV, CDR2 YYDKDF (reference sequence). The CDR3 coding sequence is TGTGCCACCAGCAGAGATGACCATGGCTACACCTTC. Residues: CATSRDDHGYTF.

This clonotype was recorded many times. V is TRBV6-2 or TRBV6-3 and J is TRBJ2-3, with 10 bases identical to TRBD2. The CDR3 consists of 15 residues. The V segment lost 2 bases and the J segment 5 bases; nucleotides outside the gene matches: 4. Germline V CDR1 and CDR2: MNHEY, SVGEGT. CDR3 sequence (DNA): TGTGCCAGCAGTTACGGTCTAGCGGGAGTAGATACGCAGTATTTT. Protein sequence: CASSYGLAGVDTQYF.

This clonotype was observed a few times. CDR3 nucleotides: TGTGCCAGCAATAAAGGGGTTGCGGATGAGCAGTTCTTC. Amino acids: CASNKGVADEQFF. This rearrangement joins TRBV7-2 to TRBJ2-1, with D tentatively TRBD1 (5 bases). The germline V and J ends were trimmed by 7 bases and 8 bases, with 15 bases remaining between them. Per the germline V gene, CDR1 is SGHTA and CDR2 is FQGNSA. The CDR3 runs to 13 residues.

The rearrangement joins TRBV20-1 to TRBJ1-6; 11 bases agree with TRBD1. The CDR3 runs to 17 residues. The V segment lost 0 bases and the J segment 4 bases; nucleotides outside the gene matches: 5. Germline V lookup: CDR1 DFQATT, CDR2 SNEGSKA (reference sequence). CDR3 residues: CSARDPGQGVYNSPLHF. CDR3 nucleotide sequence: TGCAGTGCTAGAGATCCGGGACAGGGGGTTTATAATTCACCCCTCCACTTT.

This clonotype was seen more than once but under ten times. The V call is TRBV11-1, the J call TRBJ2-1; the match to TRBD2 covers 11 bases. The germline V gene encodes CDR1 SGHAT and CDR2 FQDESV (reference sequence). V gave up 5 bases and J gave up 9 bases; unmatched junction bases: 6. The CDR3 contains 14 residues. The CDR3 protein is CASSLTSGSVEQFF. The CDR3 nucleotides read TGTGCCAGCAGCCTTACTAGCGGGAGTGTTGAGCAGTTCTTC.

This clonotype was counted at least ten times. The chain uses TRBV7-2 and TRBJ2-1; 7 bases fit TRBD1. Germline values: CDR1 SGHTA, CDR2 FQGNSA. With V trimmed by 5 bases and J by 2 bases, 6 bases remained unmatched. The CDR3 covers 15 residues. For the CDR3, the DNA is TGTGCCAGCAGCCAGGACAGGTTGGCCTACAATGAGCAGTTCTTC. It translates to CASSQDRLAYNEQFF.

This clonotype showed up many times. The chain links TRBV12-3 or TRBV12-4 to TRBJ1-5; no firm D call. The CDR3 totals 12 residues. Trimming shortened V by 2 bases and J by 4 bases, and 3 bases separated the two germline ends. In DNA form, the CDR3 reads TGTGCCAGCAGTTTACGGAATCAGCCCCAGCATTTT. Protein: CASSLRNQPQHF.

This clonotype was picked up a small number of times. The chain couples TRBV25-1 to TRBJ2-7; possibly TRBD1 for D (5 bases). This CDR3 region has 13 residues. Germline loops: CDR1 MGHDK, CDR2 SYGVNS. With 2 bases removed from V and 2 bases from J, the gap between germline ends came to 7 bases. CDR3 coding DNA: TGTGCCAGCAGTGAACTGACAGCCTACGAGCAGTACTTC. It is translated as CASSELTAYEQYF.

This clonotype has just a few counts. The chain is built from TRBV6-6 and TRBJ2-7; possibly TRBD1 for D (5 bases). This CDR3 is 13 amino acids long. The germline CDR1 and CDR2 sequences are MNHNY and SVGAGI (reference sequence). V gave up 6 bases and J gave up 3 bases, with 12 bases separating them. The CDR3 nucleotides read TGTGCCAGCAGCCCCGGACACGGCTACGAGCAGTACTTC. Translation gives CASSPGHGYEQYF.